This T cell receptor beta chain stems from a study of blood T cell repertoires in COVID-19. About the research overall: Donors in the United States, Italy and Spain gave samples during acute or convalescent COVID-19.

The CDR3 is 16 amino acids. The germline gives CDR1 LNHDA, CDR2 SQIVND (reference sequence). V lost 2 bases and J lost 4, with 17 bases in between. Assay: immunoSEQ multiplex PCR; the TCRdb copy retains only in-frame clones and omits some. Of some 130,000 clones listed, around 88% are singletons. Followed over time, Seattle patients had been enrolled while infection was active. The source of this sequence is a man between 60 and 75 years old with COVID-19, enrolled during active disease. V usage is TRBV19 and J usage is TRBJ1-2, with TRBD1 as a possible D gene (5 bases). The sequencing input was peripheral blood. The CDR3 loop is CASSITRAGPFYGYTF. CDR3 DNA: TGTGCCAGTAGTATAACTCGGGCAGGGCCTTTCTATGGCTACACCTTC.